This TCR beta chain was identified in a study of post-analysis software for immune sequencing data. Study details: In terms of disease course, relapsing-remitting, secondary progressive and progressive-relapsing multiple sclerosis were included. Study-level points and caveats: Controls had significantly higher normalized Chao1 diversity than multiple sclerosis patients. With TRBV5-6, TRBV5-1 and TRBV20-1 included, about five TRBV segments were more frequent in patients than in controls.

Every TCR beta cDNA library bore unique molecular identifiers. Hundreds of thousands of cDNA molecules came from roughly 1 to 10 million T cells. TCRdb reprocessed the PCR reads via MiXCR and lists one record per CDR3 protein. Here the sample spans about 540,000 distinct CDR3 sequences, around 34% being singletons. Germline CDR1 reads SGDLS; CDR2 reads YYNGEE. V shed 3 bases, J shed 4 bases, and the junction held 3 bases outside the gene matches. This CDR3 is built from 15 residues. This clonotype was observed a few times. The antigen is undetermined. The sample was blood. The V call is TRBV9, the J call TRBJ2-5, with 13 bases lining up with TRBD2. The sequence was collected from a girl aged 2 to 17 with multiple sclerosis. The CDR3 reads CASSAGTSGAETQYF. The CDR3 DNA reads as TGTGCCAGCAGCGCCGGGACTAGCGGGGCAGAGACCCAGTACTTC.